These 4 T cell receptor beta chains came from one sample sequenced in a study of T cells in Graves' hyperthyroidism and ophthalmopathy. Amplified regions were TCR beta CDR3 sequences from RNA transcripts. A set of HTBI primers served as the primers for a first-round RT-PCR of the TCR CDR3. TCRdb re-called the multiplex PCR reads with MiXCR, one entry per CDR3 protein. The repertoire consists of around 620,000 distinct CDR3 sequences, with 12% to 15% occurring once and the leading ten covering roughly 7%. The sample taken for sequencing was blood. All receptors derive from a woman under 30 with Graves' ophthalmopathy.

This clonotype was seen many times. The chain couples TRBV2 to TRBJ2-1; 10 positions match TRBD2. This CDR3 spans 16 amino acids. Trimming took 2 bases from V and 2 from J; bases not matched to a gene: 3. Germline CDR1 is SNHLY and CDR2 is FYNNEI. CDR3 DNA sequence: TGTGCCAGCAGTGAAACTAGCGGGACCACCTACAATGAGCAGTTCTTC. Translated, it gives CASSETSGTTYNEQFF.

This clonotype was recorded at least ten times. The chain couples TRBV7-2 to TRBJ2-5; D remains unclear. Trimming shortened V by 2 bases and J by 1 base, and 5 bases separated the two germline ends. The CDR3 loop spans 13 amino acids. Germline-derived CDR1 and CDR2 are SGHTA and FQGNSA. The CDR3 spells CASSLPPQETQYF. Written as DNA, the CDR3 is TGTGCCAGCAGCTTACCTCCCCAAGAGACCCAGTACTTC.

This clonotype occurred a few times. The chain employs TRBV20-1 and TRBJ2-3; a weak D match, TRBD2 (5 bases). Germline CDR1 reads DFQATT; CDR2 reads SNEGSKA (reference sequence). Deletions cut 6 bases from V and 3 bases from J, with 16 bases between. The CDR3 contains 14 residues. CDR3 amino acids: CSAKPQPGTDTQYF. DNA for the CDR3: TGCAGTGCCAAACCCCAGCCGGGGACAGATACGCAGTATTTT.

This clonotype was counted between two and nine times. The rearrangement links TRBV27 to TRBJ2-3; 13 bases match TRBD2. The germline CDR1 and CDR2 sequences are MNHEY and SMNVEV (reference sequence). Unmatched junction bases numbered 12, after V lost 7 bases and J lost 5 bases. The CDR3 is made up of 17 amino acids. The CDR3 coding sequence is TGTGCCAGCATAGGACTAGCGGGAGTCGAGGGGGGAGATACGCAGTATTTT. It codes for CASIGLAGVEGGDTQYF.